This TCR beta chain came from a study of cytomegalovirus exposure and HLA in healthy donors. The PCR made use of 60 Vbeta and 13 Jbeta primers. Per the original data handling: The authors later counted 65 million to 90 million unique TCR beta chains, 9.5 million to 11 million of them shared. The method was immunoSEQ multiplex PCR; TCRdb's version includes in-frame clones alone and lacks a portion of them. V and J calls and clone size are copied from that table; D and trimming were computed from the DNA. Among about 92,000 clones listed, more than 60% were seen once. In the case of this clone: Antigen unknown.

Study-level results: Among the CMV-associated chains, a few were confirmed in vitro as specific for CMV antigens. Looking again later, the authors saw that most CMV-associated TCR beta chains seemed HLA-restricted. DRB1 had the most TCR associations and HLA-C the fewest, a later analysis found, with rates varying by HLA locus.

Sequenced sample: PBMCs. This sequence was found in a man over 45 in good health and CMV-seropositive.

CDR3 sequence: CASKRGDRYLSGANVLTF. For the CDR3, the DNA is TGTGCCAGTAAGCGGGGGGACAGATACCTCTCTGGGGCCAACGTCCTGACTTTC. The chain links TRBV9 to TRBJ2-6, with 9 bases that match TRBD2. Germline loops: CDR1 SGDLS, CDR2 YYNGEE. CDR3 size: 18 residues. Trimming at V came to 8 bases and at J to 0 bases, leaving 12 bases not matched to a gene.